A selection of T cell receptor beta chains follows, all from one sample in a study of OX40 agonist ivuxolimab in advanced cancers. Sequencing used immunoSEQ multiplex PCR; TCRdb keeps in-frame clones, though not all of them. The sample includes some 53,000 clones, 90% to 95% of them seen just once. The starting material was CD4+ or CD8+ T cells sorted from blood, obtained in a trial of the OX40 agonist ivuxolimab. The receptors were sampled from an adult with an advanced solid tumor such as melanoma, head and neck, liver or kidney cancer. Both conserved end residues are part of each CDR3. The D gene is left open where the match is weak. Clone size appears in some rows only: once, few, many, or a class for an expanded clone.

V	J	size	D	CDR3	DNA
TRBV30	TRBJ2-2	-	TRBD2	CAWWGGEGTGELFF	TGTGCCTGGTGGGGAGGGGAGGGTACCGGGGAGCTGTTTTTT
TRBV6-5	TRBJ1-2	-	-	CASSYSQGNYGYTF	TGTGCCAGCAGTTACTCGCAGGGAAACTATGGCTACACCTTC
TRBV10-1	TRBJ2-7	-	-	CASSEFRGYEQYF	TGCGCCAGCAGTGAGTTTCGAGGCTACGAGCAGTACTTC
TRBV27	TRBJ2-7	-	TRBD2	CASSLSQTSGRSYEQYF	TGTGCCAGCAGTTTATCCCAAACTAGCGGACGCTCCTACGAGCAGTACTTC
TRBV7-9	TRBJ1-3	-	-	CASSRAGLSSGNTIYF	TGTGCCAGCTCACGGGCAGGGCTGAGCTCTGGAAACACCATATATTTT
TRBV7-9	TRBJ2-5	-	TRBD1	CASSPPGTGMETQYF	TGTGCCAGCAGCCCACCCGGGACAGGGATGGAGACCCAGTACTTC
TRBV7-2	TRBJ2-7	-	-	CASRVSYEQYF	TGTGCCAGCAGGGTTTCCTACGAGCAGTACTTC
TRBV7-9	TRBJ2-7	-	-	CASSHDDRKQYF	TGTGCCAGCAGCCACGATGATCGGAAGCAGTACTTC
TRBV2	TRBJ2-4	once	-	CASSAVDVAKNIQYF	TGTGCCAGCAGTGCAGTGGACGTAGCCAAAAACATTCAGTACTTC
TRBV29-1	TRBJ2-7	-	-	CSCGDLEDEQYF	TGCAGCTGCGGCGATTTAGAAGACGAGCAGTACTTC
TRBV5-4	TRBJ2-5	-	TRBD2	CASSSGTSVETQYF	TGTGCCAGCAGCTCCGGGACTAGCGTCGAGACCCAGTACTTC
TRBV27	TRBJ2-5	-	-	CASSSAESLQETQYF	TGTGCCAGCAGTTCAGCGGAGTCCCTCCAAGAGACCCAGTACTTC
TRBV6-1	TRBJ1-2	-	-	CASDYLGFYGYTF	TGTGCCAGCGATTACCTTGGTTTCTATGGCTACACCTTC
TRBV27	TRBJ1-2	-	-	CASSWGPGNGNYGYTF	TGTGCCAGCAGTTGGGGGCCGGGGAATGGGAACTATGGCTACACCTTC
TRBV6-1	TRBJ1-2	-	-	CASSENFELDVDGYTF	TGTGCCAGCAGTGAAAACTTCGAGCTTGACGTTGATGGCTACACCTTC
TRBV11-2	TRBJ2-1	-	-	CASSLDMTGAQFF	TGTGCCAGCAGCTTAGATATGACAGGCGCGCAGTTCTTC
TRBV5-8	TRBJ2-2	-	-	CASSYATGARTGELFF	TGTGCCAGCAGCTATGCAACTGGCGCAAGAACCGGGGAGCTGTTTTTT
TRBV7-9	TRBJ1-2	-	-	CASSGEDREDGYTF	TGTGCCAGCTCCGGGGAGGATAGGGAAGATGGCTACACCTTC
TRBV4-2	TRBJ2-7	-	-	CASSQESAGSYEQYF	TGTGCCAGCAGCCAAGAGTCGGCGGGTTCCTACGAGCAGTACTTC
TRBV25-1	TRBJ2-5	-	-	CASSTGYGETQYF	TGTGCCAGCAGTACTGGGTATGGGGAGACCCAGTACTTC
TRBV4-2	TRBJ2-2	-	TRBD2	CASSPGLAGNTGELFF	TGTGCCAGCAGCCCGGGACTAGCGGGAAATACCGGGGAGCTGTTTTTT
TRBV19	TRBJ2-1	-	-	CFVRREQFF	TGTTTCGTAAGGAGGGAGCAGTTCTTC
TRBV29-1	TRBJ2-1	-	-	CSDTGGGEGYEQFF	TGCAGCGATACCGGAGGTGGAGAAGGATATGAGCAGTTCTTC
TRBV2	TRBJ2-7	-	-	CASTGEKYDEQYF	TGTGCCAGCACGGGTGAGAAGTACGACGAGCAGTACTTC
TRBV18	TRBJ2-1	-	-	CASSLSSGSSYNEQFF	TGTGCCAGCTCACTCAGTTCCGGGAGCTCCTACAATGAGCAGTTCTTC
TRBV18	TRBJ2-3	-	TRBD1	CASSPLTGQSDTQYF	TGTGCCAGCTCACCCCTAACGGGACAGTCAGATACGCAGTATTTT
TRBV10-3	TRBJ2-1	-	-	CAISESPSKGEQFF	TGTGCCATCAGTGAGTCTCCTAGCAAGGGTGAGCAGTTCTTC
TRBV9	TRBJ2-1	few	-	CASSGILYNEQFF	TGTGCCAGCAGCGGGATCCTTTACAATGAGCAGTTCTTC
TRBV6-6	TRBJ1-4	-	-	CASRGWGANEKLFF	TGTGCCTCCCGGGGTTGGGGGGCTAATGAAAAACTGTTTTTT
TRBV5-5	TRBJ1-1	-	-	CASSLSGVNTEAFF	TGTGCCAGCAGCTTGTCGGGGGTGAACACTGAAGCTTTCTTT
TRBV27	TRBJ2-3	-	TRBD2	CASSLWGTSVNTQYF	TGTGCCAGCAGTTTATGGGGGACTAGCGTAAATACGCAGTATTTT
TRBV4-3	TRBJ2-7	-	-	CASSQDWVNEQYF	TGCGCCAGCAGCCAAGATTGGGTTAACGAGCAGTACTTC
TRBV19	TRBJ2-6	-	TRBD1	CASSLRDSDSGANVLTF	TGTGCCAGTAGTCTACGGGACAGTGACTCTGGGGCCAACGTCCTGACTTTC
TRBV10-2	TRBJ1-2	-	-	CASSLLGPSLLEGYTF	TGCGCCAGCAGTTTACTTGGGCCCAGCCTTCTTGAGGGCTACACCTTC
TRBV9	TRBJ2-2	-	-	CASSGSAGELFF	TGTGCCAGCAGCGGAAGTGCCGGGGAGCTGTTTTTT
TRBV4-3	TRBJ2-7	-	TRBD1	CASSPGQVSYEQYF	TGCGCCAGCAGCCCAGGACAGGTCTCCTACGAGCAGTACTTC
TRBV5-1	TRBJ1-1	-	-	CASSEEMNTEAFF	TGCGCCAGCTCGGAAGAAATGAACACTGAAGCTTTCTTT
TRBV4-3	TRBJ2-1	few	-	CASRRGNNEQFF	TGCGCCAGCAGAAGGGGGAACAATGAGCAGTTCTTC
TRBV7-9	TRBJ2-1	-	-	CAFPRVALGSNEQFF	TGTGCCTTCCCCCGGGTTGCTTTGGGAAGCAATGAGCAGTTCTTC
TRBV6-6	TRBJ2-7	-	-	CASSYLGNEQYF	TGTGCCAGCAGTTACCTTGGGAACGAGCAGTACTTC
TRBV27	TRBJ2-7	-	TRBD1	CASRPGTGYAYEQYF	TGTGCCAGCAGACCCGGGACAGGGTATGCCTACGAGCAGTACTTC
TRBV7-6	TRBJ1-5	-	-	CASSLGVNQPQHF	TGTGCCAGCAGCTTAGGGGTGAATCAGCCCCAGCATTTT
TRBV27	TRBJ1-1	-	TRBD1	CASNLRTGGGTEAFF	TGTGCCAGCAATCTAAGGACAGGGGGGGGAACTGAAGCTTTCTTT
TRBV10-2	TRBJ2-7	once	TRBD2	CASSEVLAGGREQYF	TGCGCCAGCAGTGAAGTACTAGCGGGAGGACGCGAGCAGTACTTC
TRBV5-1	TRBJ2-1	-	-	CASIGLSGNEQFF	TGCGCCAGCATCGGACTGAGTGGAAATGAGCAGTTCTTC
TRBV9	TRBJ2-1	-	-	CASSVGNHNEQFF	TGTGCCAGCAGCGTAGGGAACCACAATGAGCAGTTCTTC
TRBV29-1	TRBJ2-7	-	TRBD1	CSVLNRDRDLYEQYF	TGCAGCGTTCTCAACCGGGACAGAGACTTATACGAGCAGTACTTC
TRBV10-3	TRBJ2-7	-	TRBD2	CAISKGREPSYEQYF	TGTGCCATCAGCAAGGGGCGGGAGCCTTCCTACGAGCAGTACTTC
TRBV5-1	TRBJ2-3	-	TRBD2	CASSQISGRTIDTQYF	TGCGCCAGCAGCCAAATTAGCGGGAGGACCATAGATACGCAGTATTTT
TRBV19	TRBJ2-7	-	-	CASSITISGTYEQYF	TGTGCCAGTAGTATCACCATCAGTGGGACCTACGAGCAGTACTTC
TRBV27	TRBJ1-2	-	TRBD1	CASRKGTERNYGYTF	TGTGCCAGCCGGAAAGGGACAGAACGTAACTATGGCTACACCTTC
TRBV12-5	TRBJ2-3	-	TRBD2	CASGLVLARGGLDTQYF	TGTGCTAGTGGTTTGGTATTGGCTCGGGGAGGGCTTGATACGCAGTATTTT
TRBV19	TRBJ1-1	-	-	CASSIVPYSEAFF	TGTGCCAGTAGTATAGTTCCGTATTCTGAAGCTTTCTTT
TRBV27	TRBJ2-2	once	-	CASSLIFSSENTGELFF	TGTGCCAGCAGTTTAATCTTCTCATCGGAGAACACCGGGGAGCTGTTTTTT
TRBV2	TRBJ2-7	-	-	CASSDGGYTIEQYF	TGTGCCAGCAGTGACGGCGGGTATACAATCGAGCAGTACTTC